This T cell receptor (beta chain) was found in a study of vaccination and CD4 T cells after COVID-19. Across the study: Convalescent donors: six male, four female; seven Caucasian, two Asian, one multiracial, two Hispanic. Investigators drew the post-COVID samples a median roughly 99 days after diagnosis, with a range of 35 to 161. Overall study results and limits: The study found that a median approximately 86% of reactive clones in convalescent patients appeared only post-vaccination.

Treatment reported: approximately 9-day PBMC culture with coronavirus spike peptide pools or control peptides (ViraFEST assay). Cultured CD4+ T-cell DNA underwent Oncomine TCR Beta short-read sequencing. TCRdb itself ran the PCR reads through MiXCR, one entry per CDR3 protein. The table shows over 10,000 distinct CDR3 sequences, with around 53% occurring only once. Concerning this clonotype itself: Its antigen is undetermined.

The receptor's source is a human donor who had recovered from COVID-19. Sample: CD4+ T cells from blood, cultured in vitro.

In nucleotides, the CDR3 is TGTGCCAGAGGGACTCCCTCGGGATACGAGCAGTACTTC. Translation: CARGTPSGYEQYF. The rearrangement links TRBV2 to TRBJ2-7, with D possibly TRBD2 on 6 matching bases. There are 13 residues in the CDR3. Trimming took 9 bases from V and 4 from J, leaving 16 bases between them. The V gene's germline CDR1 is SNHLY and CDR2 FYNNEI.